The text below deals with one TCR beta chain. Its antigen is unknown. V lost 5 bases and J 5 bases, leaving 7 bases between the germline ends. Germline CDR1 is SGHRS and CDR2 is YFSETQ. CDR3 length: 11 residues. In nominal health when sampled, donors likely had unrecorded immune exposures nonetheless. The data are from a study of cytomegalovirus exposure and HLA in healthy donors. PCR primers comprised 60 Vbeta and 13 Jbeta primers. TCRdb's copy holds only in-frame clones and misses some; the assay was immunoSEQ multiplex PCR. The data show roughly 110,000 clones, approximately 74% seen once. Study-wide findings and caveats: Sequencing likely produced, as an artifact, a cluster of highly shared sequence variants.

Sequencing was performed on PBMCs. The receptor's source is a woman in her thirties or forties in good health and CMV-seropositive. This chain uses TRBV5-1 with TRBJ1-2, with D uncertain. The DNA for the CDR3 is TGCGCCAGCAGGGAGTCGTATGGCTACACCTTC. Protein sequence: CASRESYGYTF.